The 24 T cell receptor beta chains below all came from one sample that was sequenced in a study of cytomegalovirus exposure and HLA in healthy donors. PCR employed 60 Vbeta and 13 Jbeta primers. Libraries were prepared by immunoSEQ multiplex PCR; TCRdb keeps only in-frame clonotypes and omits some of them. This table holds some 140,000 clones, 72% found once. Sequenced material: PBMCs. The receptors stem from a man aged 50 to 60 in good health and CMV-seropositive.

This clone has a handful of counts. V and J are TRBV6-1 and TRBJ1-1; D gene uncertain. Trimming shortened V by 0 bases and J by 7 bases, and 12 bases separated the two germline ends. The CDR3 sequence is 14 residues long. The V gene's germline CDR1 is MNHNS and CDR2 SASEGT. CDR3 DNA: TGTGCCAGCAGTGAAGCGGCCGGGTGGAATGAAGCTTTCTTT. Its protein product is CASSEAAGWNEAFF.

The chain carries TRBV28 and TRBJ2-2; TRBD2 aligns across 8 bases. This CDR3 has 16 residues. J was trimmed by 4 bases and V by 6 bases; bases with no gene match: 10. Germline CDR1 and CDR2: MDHEN and SYDVKM. The CDR3 spells CASRSTGLAVTGELFF. The CDR3 DNA reads TGTGCCAGCAGATCCACAGGACTAGCCGTCACCGGGGAGCTGTTTTTT.

This sequence joins TRBV27 and TRBJ2-4; D is perhaps TRBD2 (5 bases). The CDR3 is 15 residues long. The ends were cut back, 5 bases at V and 1 base at J, with 12 bases in the middle. Germline V gene lookup returns CDR1 MNHEY and CDR2 SMNVEV (reference sequence). The CDR3 sequence is CASSGPRGAKNIQYF. CDR3 nucleotide sequence: TGTGCCAGCAGTGGACCCAGAGGGGCCAAAAACATTCAGTACTTC.

The chain carries TRBV5-6 and TRBJ2-5; 8 positions match TRBD2. J gave up 4 bases and V 2 bases, and 7 bases lay outside the gene matches. The CDR3 totals 15 residues. Germline loops: CDR1 SGHDT, CDR2 YYEEEE. The CDR3 region has the DNA TGTGCCAGCAGCTTACGGCTAGCGGGCAGAGAGACCCAGTACTTC. It encodes CASSLRLAGRETQYF.

This clone was seen once. The V call is TRBV27, the J call TRBJ1-5; D gene unclear. The CDR3 consists of 16 residues. From germline, CDR1 is MNHEY and CDR2 SMNVEV (reference sequence). V lost 5 bases and J 9 bases, leaving 23 bases between the germline ends. The CDR3 nucleotides read TGTGCCAGCAGTCCATTCAGCTACGACGGAGCGGGGCCCCAGCATTTT. This codes for CASSPFSYDGAGPQHF.

V gene TRBV6-5 combines with J gene TRBJ2-5; a possible D gene is TRBD2 (5 bases). The V and J ends lost 6 bases and 5 bases respectively, with 19 bases between them. This CDR3 has 15 residues. In germline, CDR1 is MNHEY, CDR2 SVGAGI. CDR3 protein: CASSRSGARLETQYF. DNA of the CDR3: TGTGCCAGCAGCCGAAGCGGTGCCCGGTTGGAGACCCAGTACTTC.

This clone was recorded a few times. The gene calls are TRBV6-4 and TRBJ2-3, with 7 bases that match TRBD2. After removal of 3 bases from V and 2 bases from J, the junction contained 2 bases not matched to a gene. Looked up from germline, CDR1 is MRHNA and CDR2 is SNTAGT. The CDR3 covers 14 residues. The CDR3 loop reads CASSERGITDTQYF. CDR3 nucleotide sequence: TGTGCCAGCAGTGAGCGGGGGATCACAGATACGCAGTATTTT.

This clone was seen only a few times. V gene TRBV29-1 combines with J gene TRBJ2-4; 7 positions match TRBD2. V lost 2 bases, J lost 0 bases, and 7 bases stayed unmatched. The length of the CDR3 is 16 residues. Germline V gene data show CDR1 as SQVTM and CDR2 as ANQGSEA. The CDR3 DNA sequence: TGCAGCGTTGAAAGCGGGGATTTCCTAGCCAAAAACATTCAGTACTTC. Translated, it gives CSVESGDFLAKNIQYF.

The J gene is TRBJ1-1, the V gene TRBV10-2, with a possible D match to TRBD1 (6 bases). CDR3 size: 14 residues. The V gene's germline CDR1 is WSHSY and CDR2 SAAADI. V gave up 5 bases and J gave up 5 bases, with 15 bases separating them. The CDR3 coding sequence is TGCGCCAGCAGTACACAGGGCTCGGATACTGAAGCTTTCTTT. Its translation: CASSTQGSDTEAFF.

The chain couples TRBV7-2 to TRBJ1-1; possibly TRBD1 for D (5 bases). The V gene's germline CDR1 is SGHTA and CDR2 FQGNSA. The CDR3 is 14 amino acids. The ends were cut back, 1 base at V and 2 bases at J, with 8 bases in the middle. CDR3 DNA: TGTGCCAGCAGCTTAGAGGGGTTCAACACTGAAGCTTTCTTT. Translated: CASSLEGFNTEAFF.

The rearrangement joins TRBV28 to TRBJ2-3; 15 bases are shared with TRBD2. V lost 5 bases and J lost 1; bases outside the gene matches: 10. CDR3 length: 19 residues. Germline values: CDR1 MDHEN, CDR2 SYDVKM. The CDR3 DNA is TGTGCCAGCAGTGGCCCGGGACTAGCGGGAGGTTTGGGCACAGATACGCAGTATTTT. Translation gives CASSGPGLAGGLGTDTQYF.

This clone has more than one count but fewer than ten. The chain carries TRBV10-3 and TRBJ2-7; 7 bases are shared with TRBD2. In germline, CDR1 is ENHRY, CDR2 SYGVKD. The V gene end was trimmed by 2 bases and the J gene end by 4 bases; junction bases not matched to a gene: 2. The CDR3 extends over 13 amino acids. CDR3 nucleotide sequence: TGTGCCATCAGTGAGCCTAGCGGTTACGAGCAGTACTTC. Encoded protein: CAISEPSGYEQYF.

This clone showed up just a few times. This rearrangement joins TRBV7-6 to TRBJ2-3, with a possible D match to TRBD1 (5 bases). The CDR3 loop spans 15 amino acids. Germline V gene lookup returns CDR1 SGHVS and CDR2 FNYEAQ. The V end lost 5 bases, the J end lost 4 bases, and 16 bases lay between the germline ends. CDR3 coding DNA: TGTGCCAGCAGCAAAGACAGCTCCTTCGCAGATACGCAGTATTTT. Residues: CASSKDSSFADTQYF.

In DNA, the CDR3 is TGTGCCAGCAGCAGGCAGGCCCCCCGCACTGAAGCTTTCTTT. This translates into CASSRQAPRTEAFF. The chain recombines TRBV11-2 with TRBJ1-1; D not resolved. From germline, CDR1 is SGHAT and CDR2 FQNNGV. The CDR3 spans 14 residues. V was clipped by 5 bases and J by 4 bases, with 14 bases between them.

The chain links TRBV5-1 to TRBJ1-1; the D gene is possibly TRBD1 (6 bases). Trimming took off 2 bases at V and 1 base at J, with 15 bases between the two ends. The CDR3 has 16 residues. Germline V gene lookup returns CDR1 SGHRS and CDR2 YFSETQ. In DNA, the CDR3 is TGCGCCAGCAGCTTTGGGGGCCTAAGGCAGAACACTGAAGCTTTCTTT. Protein sequence: CASSFGGLRQNTEAFF.

The gene calls are TRBV5-1 and TRBJ2-5, with 9 bases fitting TRBD1. Trimming cost V 0 bases and J 1 base; bases outside gene matches: 4. The germline V gene encodes CDR1 SGHRS and CDR2 YFSETQ. This CDR3 comprises 16 residues. The DNA of the CDR3 is TGCGCCAGCAGCTTGGGACGGACAGGGGCCCAAGAGACCCAGTACTTC. This sequence encodes CASSLGRTGAQETQYF.

This clone has only one observation. The chain joins TRBV5-8 to TRBJ2-1; a possible D gene is TRBD2 (6 bases). Germline V gene lookup returns CDR1 SGHTS and CDR2 YDEGEE. V was shortened by 8 bases and J by 8 bases, with 26 bases between the two germline ends. The CDR3 is 16 residues long. This chain's CDR3 is CASPLRDFSFVDEQFF. As DNA, the CDR3 is TGTGCCAGTCCGCTTCGGGACTTTAGTTTTGTCGATGAGCAGTTCTTC.

The rearrangement uses TRBV25-1 and TRBJ2-1; 9 positions agree with TRBD2. The CDR3 runs 16 residues. V shed 7 bases and J 4 bases; nucleotides not matched to a gene: 11. CDR1 and CDR2 from the germline V gene are MGHDK and SYGVNS. The CDR3 loop is CASTAGAGGGYNEQFF. The DNA of the CDR3 is TGTGCCAGCACCGCAGGAGCGGGAGGTGGTTACAATGAGCAGTTCTTC.

This sequence joins TRBV7-9 and TRBJ2-5, with 10 positions matching TRBD1. The J call may be in error: the DNA end matches TRBJ2-7 better. In germline, CDR1 is SEHNR, CDR2 FQNEAQ (reference sequence). The CDR3 contains 15 residues. For the CDR3, the DNA is TGTGCCAGCAGCTTAGAGACAGGGGGCAACTACGAGCAGTACTTC. Residues: CASSLETGGNYEQYF.

The chain joins TRBV7-9 to TRBJ1-2; TRBD1 aligns across 7 bases. The CDR3 totals 15 residues. CDR1 SEHNR and CDR2 FQNEAQ come from the germline V gene (reference sequence). V was pared by 6 bases and J by 1 base, with 8 bases of the junction left unmatched. The CDR3 here is CASSRGTGVNYGYTF. The CDR3 DNA reads as TGTGCCAGCAGTCGGGGCACAGGGGTTAACTATGGCTACACCTTC.

V gene TRBV5-1 combines with J gene TRBJ1-2, with 9 nucleotides matching TRBD1. Germline loops: CDR1 SGHRS, CDR2 YFSETQ. CDR3 size: 14 residues. V shed 4 bases, J shed 8 bases, and the junction held 9 bases outside the gene matches. CDR3 in amino acids: CASSPLQGARGYTF. For the CDR3, the DNA is TGCGCCAGCAGCCCCTTACAGGGGGCGAGGGGCTACACCTTC.

This clone was detected only once. V and J are TRBV4-3 and TRBJ2-7, with D unresolved. The CDR3 has 13 residues. Per germline, CDR1 LGHNA and CDR2 YSLEER. V was cut by 5 bases and J by 2 bases, with 10 bases left in between. CDR3 protein: CASSERVAYEQYF. CDR3 in DNA: TGCGCCAGCAGCGAAAGAGTAGCCTACGAGCAGTACTTC.

The CDR3 reads CASSLGLAGATGELFF. CDR3 DNA sequence: TGCGCCAGCAGCTTGGGACTAGCGGGAGCTACCGGGGAGCTGTTTTTT. The genes are TRBV5-1 and TRBJ2-2; TRBD2 matches 12 bases. The V gene's germline CDR1 is SGHRS and CDR2 YFSETQ. The length of the CDR3 is 16 residues. Trimming took 0 bases from V and 5 from J; bases not matched to a gene: 2.

The chain combines TRBV6-5 with TRBJ1-1; the D is unclear. CDR3 length: 15 amino acids. Trimming cost V 2 bases and J 8 bases, with 18 bases left between them. Germline V gives CDR1 MNHEY, CDR2 SVGAGI. CDR3 DNA: TGTGCCAGCAGTTACGCTCCTGGGAGGGCACCAGAAGCTTTCTTT. It specifies CASSYAPGRAPEAFF.